This entry features one TCR beta chain sequence. Its cognate antigen has yet to be identified. There are no base qualities to consult, and no much larger clone falls within one base. The CDR3 regions of human TCRbeta chains were analyzed by immunosequencing. Processing in the source paper ran as follows. Repertoire TCRs were matched against a reference library of SARS-CoV-2-specific TCRs generated with the MIRA antigen-specificity platform. Breadth meant the fraction of unique TCRs that were SARS-CoV-2-associated, whereas depth meant the fraction of total T cells that were SARS-CoV-2-associated. Using the MIRA data, each spike-specific TCR was assigned both to the spike region to which the TCR was reactive and to a CD4 or CD8 class. Log10-transformed breadth and depth values were compared by one-way ANOVA with Sidak's multiple comparisons tests. The table was pulled from immuneACCESS by TCRdb, which kept in-frame rearrangements only. Such tables lose some clones; where checked, under half of the loss comes from unresolved V genes, and the rest has no known cause. Clonal size and the V and J genes are those of that table, whereas D and trimming came from the DNA. The sample contains about 64,000 clones, 75% to 85% of them found a single time. Of the sample, roughly an eighth falls within the top ten clones.

What the time point label conveys for this sample: about 28 days (+/-7) after the second vaccine dose. AZD1222 recipients with second doses at about 4 weeks or about 12 weeks were pooled, because spike-specific TCR depth and breadth did not differ between schedules. Vaccinee samples came from UK trials COV001 and COV002, including a single-blind randomized controlled phase 2/3 trial of AZD1222 (ChAdOx1 nCoV-19) in healthy adults. For TCRbeta chain sequencing, PBMC samples from trial participants were taken at day 0 and at day 28 after the second dose. The sample comes from a study of T cell responses to AZD1222 COVID-19 vaccine (dated by TCRdb to the early 2020s). About the study as a whole: A total of 233 trial participants underwent TCR sequencing, of whom more than 200 had received two doses of AZD1222 and 26 had received two doses of the MenACWY control vaccine. Enrollment into the trials was organized by age into subgroups of 18-55, 56-69 and 70-plus years, and those subgroups contained approximately 150, 30 and 60 TCR-sequenced participants, respectively.

The V and J ends are trimmed by 0 bases and 6 bases, leaving 12 bases between them. The CDR3 starts with the cysteine, ends with the phenylalanine, and has 16 residues. This entry keeps only the CDR3 DNA: 48 bases, framed from base 1. Sequences LGHDT (CDR1) and YNNKEL (CDR2) are obtained from the germline V gene (reference sequence). Study-wide findings and limitations: Participants were mostly white British, with more females than males. The authors suggested clonal diversity may have been underestimated. Reportedly, almost half of the unique spike-specific TCRs recognized epitopes lying outside the regions that are mutated in the B.1.351 and B.1.1.7 variants. Because no day 14 peak-response samples were available, the repertoires could be characterized only after the peak T cell response. After two AZD1222 doses, both the breadth and the depth of spike-specific TCRs were significantly higher than at day 0 and than in MenACWY recipients. In the small 56-69-year group, the increase in depth fell short of significance, most likely because of low power. Only five to seven AZD1222 recipients were SARS-CoV-2 seropositive at baseline, limiting conclusions about previously exposed vaccinees. Vaccine-associated CD4 TCRs spanned the whole spike protein, with dominant responses in regions 160-218 and 743-854.

The sequence came from an adult who received the AZD1222 COVID-19 vaccine. This receptor chain uses TRBV3-1 (or the pseudogene TRBV3-2) and TRBJ1-6, with no confident D gene call. The source material was peripheral blood, sampled 28 days after the second AZD1222 dose. The DNA is TGTGCCAGCAGCCAAGAGATGGCTGCTCGTAATTCACCCCTCCACTTT. This codes for CASSQEMAARNSPLHF.